This TCR beta chain was recorded in a study of blood T cell repertoires in COVID-19 (dated by TCRdb to about 2020). The study in broad terms: Collaborator samples came from the United States, Italy and Spain and covered acute and convalescent phases of COVID-19. The dataset comprised deeply sampled blood TCRbeta repertoires from subjects exposed to, actively infected with, or recovered from COVID-19. A de-identified subject ID, COVID-19 status, age in years and sex were almost always included in the sample metadata. The repertoires were released in a freely available public database meant as a resource for research on the immune response to SARS-CoV-2. Samples were obtained from the ongoing ImmuneRACE study (first 160 participants) and from over 1,000 subjects provided by 6 global collaborators. HLA class I and class II types, where available, came from metadata supplied by the sample provider rather than from assay-based typing. The material from the prospective study consisted of cDNA or gDNA derived from T cells, B-cell-depleted T cells, or PBMCs.

The paper as a whole reports these results and caveats: The amount of clinical and demographic metadata varied by source and participant and was provided uncurated.

This clone was detected only once. Its antigen remains unidentified. The input lacks base qualities; no much larger clone sits a single base away. Whole blood was collected in K2EDTA tubes by collaborating institutions according to the institutions' own protocols. For TCRbeta analysis, collaborators shipped samples in one of three forms: frozen whole blood, isolated PBMCs, or DNA extracted from either of those sample types. TCRbeta CDR3 regions were amplified from genomic DNA by means of the immunoSEQ Assay, a bias-controlled multiplex PCR. For the original study's pipeline: Within the assay, amplification of reference gene primers was used to estimate how many nucleated cells each sample contained. To quantify the absolute abundance of each unique TCRbeta CDR3 rearrangement, sequence reads were collapsed and filtered. For each sample, productive Simpson clonality was calculated by taking the square root of Simpson's diversity index across productive rearrangements. TCRdb took this table from immuneACCESS and kept in-frame rearrangements with V and J called. Such tables lack part of the clones; where checked against another copy, unresolved V genes explain under half of the gap, and the rest is unexplained. The D gene and trimming were derived from the DNA, and the V and J assignments and clone size from that table. The sample has a few hundred thousand clones on record, about 90% of them singletons. Around 5.9% of the sample rests with the top ten.

The TCR sequence derives from a man between 60 and 75 years old with acute or convalescent COVID-19. Source material: peripheral blood.

The CDR3: CAWRDGRRLDEQYF. The DNA sequence is as follows: TGTGCCTGGAGGGACGGGAGAAGACTTGACGAGCAGTACTTC. In this chain, TRBV30 is recombined with TRBJ2-7; D gene: possibly TRBD2, on 6 matching bases. From cysteine to phenylalanine, the CDR3 is 14 amino acids long. The retained sequence is limited to the CDR3, 42 bases, with the frame set at the first base. Trimming costs V 3 bases and J 5 bases, and their ends lie 17 bases apart. From a lookup of the germline V gene (reference sequence), CDR1 and CDR2 are GTSNPN and SVGIG.